This T cell receptor beta chain was recovered during a study of cytomegalovirus exposure and HLA in healthy donors. This clone has just a few counts. As yet, its antigen is unknown. The V gene's germline CDR1 is SNHLY and CDR2 FYNNEI. The CDR3 runs to 16 residues. V trimming: 8 bases; J trimming: 3 bases; junction bases outside the gene matches: 7. Study-wide points: Whilst most TCR sequences proved rare, a subset of public TCRs occurred across many donors. Researchers counted 180 or so TCR beta chains as cytomegalovirus-associated. The tendency of first-cohort TCR clusters to co-occur in the 120 or so validation repertoires was the finding of a later analysis.

Measured with immunoSEQ multiplex PCR; TCRdb has only the in-frame clones, and not every one. In the table there are some 310,000 clones, approximately 88% of which are singletons. V gene TRBV2 combines with J gene TRBJ2-1; 13 bases match TRBD2. What was sequenced was PBMCs. This TCR derives from a man between 25 and 39 years old in good health and CMV-seronegative. In nucleotides, the CDR3 is TGTGCCAGCGCGACTAGCGGGGGGTACTTCTACAATGAGCAGTTCTTC. Translated, it gives CASATSGGYFYNEQFF.